Listed below are T cell receptor beta chains from one sample, sequenced in a study of blood T cell repertoires in COVID-19. The method was immunoSEQ multiplex PCR; TCRdb's version includes in-frame clones alone and lacks a portion of them. The top ten hold less than 2.5% of the sample, which has 280,000 or so clones, 80% to 90% seen once. Sequences were obtained from PBMCs or T cells enriched from blood (not recorded which). The source of these receptors is a young man who had recovered from COVID-19. Each CDR3 is given with its conserved first and last residue. The D gene is left open where the match is weak. Only part of the rows carry a size: once, few, many, or a class if the clone is expanded.

TRBJ2-1,TRBD2,16,.,TRBV27,TGTGCCAGCAGTTTTTCACTAGCGGGGGGATTATATGAGCAGTTCTTC,CASSFSLAGGLYEQFF
TRBJ1-2,.,11,.,TRBV7-3,TGTGCCAGCAGCTTACCTGGGCGCTACACCTTC,CASSLPGRYTF
TRBJ1-2,.,13,.,TRBV2,TGTGCCAGCAGTGAAGGACAGAACTATGGCTACACCTTC,CASSEGQNYGYTF
TRBJ1-6,.,14,.,TRBV10-3,TGTGCCATCAGTGGCCAGGGTTCGAATTCACCCCTCCACTTT,CAISGQGSNSPLHF
TRBJ2-7,TRBD1,15,.,TRBV9,TGTGCCAGCAGCGCCCGGACAGGGAGTTTCTACGAGCAGTACTTC,CASSARTGSFYEQYF
TRBJ2-5,.,15,.,TRBV5-4,TGTGCCAGCAGCTTCGCGCTTGCTAACCAAGAGACCCAGTACTTC,CASSFALANQETQYF
TRBJ2-1,.,11,.,TRBV2,TGTGCCAGCAGACTGTACAATGAGCAGTTCTTC,CASRLYNEQFF
TRBJ1-2,TRBD1,16,.,TRBV7-3,TGTGCCAGCAGCCCCTGGACAGGGCCCCAACCTTATGGCTACACCTTC,CASSPWTGPQPYGYTF
TRBJ1-2,.,16,.,TRBV13,TGTGCCAGCAGCTTAGGCTTGCCAGGGACTAACTATGGCTACACCTTC,CASSLGLPGTNYGYTF
TRBJ1-5,TRBD1,16,few,TRBV19,TGTGCCAGTAGTAAGGGCAGGGGGTATAGCAATCAGCCCCAGCATTTT,CASSKGRGYSNQPQHF
TRBJ1-6,TRBD1,15,.,TRBV2,TGTGCCAGCAGTACCGGGACAGGGCGCGGGTCACCCCTCCACTTT,CASSTGTGRGSPLHF
TRBJ1-2,.,12,.,TRBV19,TGTGCCAGTAGGAACATTGATTATGGCTACACCTTC,CASRNIDYGYTF
TRBJ1-2,TRBD1,14,.,TRBV7-9,TGTGCCAGCAGCCTACAGGGGGCCGAATATGGCTACACCTTC,CASSLQGAEYGYTF
TRBJ2-1,TRBD2,17,.,TRBV7-2,TGTGCCAGCAGCCCATCTAGCGGGGGCTCTTCCTACAATGAGCAGTTCTTC,CASSPSSGGSSYNEQFF
TRBJ2-7,TRBD1,14,.,TRBV5-4,TGTGCCAGCAGCGCCCGGGACAGGTCTCCCGAGCAGTACTTC,CASSARDRSPEQYF
TRBJ2-3,TRBD1,15,.,TRBV7-7,TGTGCTAGCAGCGAAGGGACAGGGGGGCCAGATACGCAGTATTTT,CASSEGTGGPDTQYF
TRBJ1-6,TRBD1,19,few,TRBV19,TGTGCCAGTAGTAGGCGGTTCGCGACAGGGGTATATGATAATTCACCCCTCCACTTT,CASSRRFATGVYDNSPLHF
TRBJ2-3,TRBD1,14,once,TRBV4-2,TGTGCCAGCAGTCGGGACAGGGGCACAGATACGCAGTATTTT,CASSRDRGTDTQYF
TRBJ2-1,.,14,.,TRBV19,TGTGCCAGTAACACAGGGAGCTCCTACAATGAGCAGTTCTTC,CASNTGSSYNEQFF
TRBJ2-6,.,16,.,TRBV3-1/TRBV3-2,TGTGCCAGCAGCCCACTAGACGGCTCTGGGGCCAACGTCCTGACTTTC,CASSPLDGSGANVLTF
TRBJ1-5,.,15,.,TRBV18,TGTGCCAGCTCACCAGAGACTAATAGCAATCAGCCCCAGCATTTT,CASSPETNSNQPQHF
TRBJ1-2,.,16,.,TRBV30,TGTGCCTGGAGTGGGGGCGACAGAGGCCCTTACTATGGCTACACCTTC,CAWSGGDRGPYYGYTF
TRBJ2-5,.,13,.,TRBV29-1,TGCAGCGGGAGTTCGGGTTATCGAGAGACCCAGTACTTC,CSGSSGYRETQYF
TRBJ1-2,.,15,.,TRBV20-1,TGCAGTGCTAGTCGTCCGGCAGGGGTTCTATTTGGCTACACCTTC,CSASRPAGVLFGYTF
TRBJ1-2,TRBD1,16,.,TRBV2,TGTGCCACGGCCGGGACAGGGGGCCGTTTAGACTATGGCTACACCTTC,CATAGTGGRLDYGYTF
TRBJ2-7,.,14,once,TRBV14,TGTGCCAGCAGCCACCCTACAGGGTCCTACGAGCAGTACTTC,CASSHPTGSYEQYF